The clone carrying this T cell receptor beta chain has more than one count but fewer than ten. What it binds is not known. Per germline, CDR1 SGHVS and CDR2 FQNEAQ. V was pared by 7 bases and J by 3 bases, with 13 bases between. This CDR3 spans 15 amino acids. As the method for making TCR beta libraries, quantitative 5'-RACE with molecular barcodes was used. TCRdb passed the 5' RACE reads through MiXCR, listing each CDR3 protein once. The data show about 500,000 distinct CDR3 sequences, more than 9.5% seen once. These data are taken from a study of CD8 T cells in ankylosing spondylitis. Points from the study as a whole: The study identified a TCR beta motif of fewer than 10 highly homologous variants that appeared characteristic of ankylosing spondylitis blood. Reports say disease-linked clones showed up significantly more in matched ankylosing spondylitis synovial fluid. Clones linked to the disease showed a CD8+ phenotype. They occurred at relatively low frequencies in peripheral blood. Earlier studies detected some motif variants in reactive arthritis synovial fluid and blood.

The V gene is TRBV7-8, the J gene TRBJ1-6; D unclear. Sequencing used blood, either unsorted or a sorted T cell fraction (not recorded which). The receptor was isolated from a male donor with ankylosing spondylitis. The CDR3: CASTQSGIYNSPLHF. The DNA of the CDR3 is TGTGCCAGCACCCAGTCCGGGATCTATAATTCACCCCTCCACTTT.